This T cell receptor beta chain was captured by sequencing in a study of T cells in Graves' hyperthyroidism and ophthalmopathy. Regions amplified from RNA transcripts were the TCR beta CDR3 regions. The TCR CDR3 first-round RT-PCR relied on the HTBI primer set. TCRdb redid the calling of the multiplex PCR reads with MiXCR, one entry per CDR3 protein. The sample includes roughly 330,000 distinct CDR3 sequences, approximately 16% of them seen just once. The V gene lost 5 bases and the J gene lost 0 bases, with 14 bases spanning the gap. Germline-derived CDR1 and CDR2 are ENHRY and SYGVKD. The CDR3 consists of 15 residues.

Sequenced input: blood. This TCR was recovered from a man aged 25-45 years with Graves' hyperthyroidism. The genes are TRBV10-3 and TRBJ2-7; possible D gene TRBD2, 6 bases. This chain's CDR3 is CAISRLGRVSYEQYF. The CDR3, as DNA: TGTGCCATCAGTCGACTAGGGCGGGTCTCCTACGAGCAGTACTTC.